What follows are 30 T cell receptor beta chains derived from one specimen sequenced in a study of a mutant IDH1 vaccine in newly diagnosed glioma. TCRdb's table, derived via immunoSEQ multiplex PCR, lists solely in-frame clones and lacks some. The table has tens of thousands of clones, roughly 78% seen once. Specified time point: week 11, during vaccination. All doses held 300 ug of mutant IDH1 20-mer peptide, with topical imiquimod. No antigen has been identified for these receptors. Specimen: PBMCs, collected from a glioma patient whose treatment included an IDH1 peptide vaccine. These receptors all stem from a man aged 25-45 years with glioma.

The chain couples TRBV18 to TRBJ2-7; D gene unclear. Trimming removed 5 bases from V and 4 bases from J, with 9 bases in between. The CDR3 is 12 residues long. The germline CDR1 and CDR2 sequences are KGHSH and LQKENI. The CDR3 sequence is CASSNGPYEQYF. The DNA for the CDR3 is TGTGCCAGCTCAAACGGGCCTTACGAGCAGTACTTC.

The J gene is TRBJ2-7, the V gene TRBV11-3; TRBD1 agrees at 8 bases. This CDR3 is 13 amino acids long. The germline V gene encodes CDR1 SGHNT and CDR2 YENEEA. V gave up 3 bases and J gave up 7 bases; unmatched junction bases: 5. CDR3 in DNA: TGTGCCAGCAGCTTTTCTACAGGGGGGGAGCAGTACTTC. Its translation: CASSFSTGGEQYF.

The chain has TRBV19 and TRBJ1-1; D gene ambiguous. The germline V and J ends were trimmed by 4 bases and 3 bases, with 18 bases remaining between them. The CDR3 has 16 residues. Germline loops: CDR1 LNHDA, CDR2 SQIVND (reference sequence). This CDR3 reads CASSTIPSGLDTEAFF. The CDR3 nucleotides read TGTGCCAGTAGTACGATTCCAAGTGGACTCGACACTGAAGCTTTCTTT.

The rearrangement uses TRBV29-1 and TRBJ2-2, with D tentatively TRBD1 or TRBD2 (5 bases each). Deletions cut 3 bases from V and 5 bases from J, with 19 bases between. This CDR3 contains 16 residues. Per the germline V gene, CDR1 is SQVTM and CDR2 is ANQGSEA. CDR3 protein: CSVEEDTPSGTGELFF. Written as DNA, the CDR3 is TGCAGCGTTGAGGAGGACACACCTTCGGGAACCGGGGAGCTGTTTTTT.

The chain links TRBV7-8 to TRBJ2-5; TRBD2 matches 13 bases. This CDR3 is 16 amino acids long. Trimming removed 4 bases from V and 9 bases from J; junction bases left unmatched: 11. Germline-derived CDR1 and CDR2 are SGHVS and FQNEAQ. CDR3: CASSSSGLAGVKAQYF. Written as DNA, the CDR3 is TGTGCCAGCAGCTCCTCTGGACTAGCGGGAGTGAAGGCCCAGTACTTC. Looking up the rest from reference TRBV7-8 and TRBJ2-5 gives the full variable domain: GAGVSQSPRYKVAKRGQDVALRCDPISGHVSLFWYQQALGQGPEFLTYFQNEAQLDKSGLPSDRFFAERPEGSVSTLKIQRTQQEDSAVYLCASSSSGLAGVKAQYFGPGTRLLVL.

This clone was seen only a few times. The V gene is TRBV4-1, the J gene TRBJ1-1; D gene unclear. CDR1 and CDR2 from the germline V gene are MGHRA and YSYEKL. Trimming removed 4 bases from V and 1 base from J, with 10 bases in between. The CDR3 runs to 14 residues. The CDR3 region is CASSPSPQNTEAFF. The CDR3 coding sequence is TGCGCCAGCAGCCCCTCCCCACAGAACACTGAAGCTTTCTTT.

CDR3 sequence (DNA): TGTGCTAGTGGTTTAAGGGTTGAGACAGATACGCAGTATTTT. It is translated as CASGLRVETDTQYF. This chain connects TRBV12-5 to TRBJ2-3; D remains unclear. The germline CDR1 and CDR2 sequences are LGHNT and FRNRAP. The CDR3 contains 14 residues. V lost 3 bases and J 3 bases, leaving 10 bases between the germline ends. Full variable domain (rest looked up from reference TRBV12-5 and TRBJ2-3): DARVTQTPRHKVTEMGQEVTMRCQPILGHNTVFWYRQTMMQGLELLAYFRNRAPLDDSGMPKDRFSAEMPDATLATLKIQPSEPRDSAVYFCASGLRVETDTQYFGPGTRLTVL.

On this clone itself: The junction and the germline gene differ at one end; a read error may be behind it. This chain links TRBV7-2 with TRBJ2-5; 7 bases map to TRBD1. Looked up from germline, CDR1 is SGHTA and CDR2 is FQGNSA. CDR3 length: 15 residues. CDR3 region: CASSPQKGANTSPHF. In DNA, the CDR3 is TGTGCCAGCAGCCCCCAGAAGGGGGCGAACACCTCGCCCCACTTC.

The rearrangement links TRBV5-1 to TRBJ2-5, with 10 bases identical to TRBD2. The CDR3 sequence is 18 residues long. Germline V gene lookup returns CDR1 SGHRS and CDR2 YFSETQ. After removal of 3 bases from V and 5 bases from J, the junction contained 16 bases not matched to a gene. The DNA of the CDR3 is TGCGCCAGCAGCTCCCACCGGGCTAGCGGGAGAATGGATGAGACCCAGTACTTC. Its protein product is CASSSHRASGRMDETQYF.

The chain employs TRBV2 and TRBJ2-2; D may be TRBD2 (6 bases). The V end was cut by 4 bases, the J end by 8 bases, with 14 bases between. Germline loops: CDR1 SNHLY, CDR2 FYNNEI. CDR3 size: 14 residues. CDR3 region: CASSGRDPTGELFF. DNA for the CDR3: TGTGCCAGCAGTGGGAGGGACCCCACGGGGGAGCTGTTTTTT.

The V and J genes are TRBV4-1 and TRBJ2-5, with 7 nucleotides matching TRBD1. Germline assignment: CDR1 MGHRA and CDR2 YSYEKL. Trimming took 2 bases from V and 6 from J; bases not matched to a gene: 9. The CDR3 covers 15 residues. The DNA for the CDR3 is TGCGCCAGCAGCCAACCCGACAGGGTGGAAAAGACCCAGTACTTC. Its protein is CASSQPDRVEKTQYF.

The chain joins TRBV5-1 to TRBJ2-1, with 8 nucleotides matching TRBD2. This CDR3 has 19 residues. In germline, CDR1 is SGHRS, CDR2 YFSETQ. Trimming cost V 2 bases and J 6 bases; bases outside gene matches: 19. The DNA for the CDR3 is TGCGCCAGCAGCTTCGAGGTCGCAGCGGGAGTGGGCTTTGTCAATGAGCAGTTCTTC. It yields the protein CASSFEVAAGVGFVNEQFF.

This rearrangement joins TRBV30 to TRBJ2-7, with D possibly being TRBD1 or TRBD2 (6 bases each). Germline V gene data show CDR1 as GTSNPN and CDR2 as SVGIG (reference sequence). V was pared by 0 bases and J by 2 bases, with 11 bases between. The CDR3 is 14 residues long. This chain's CDR3 is CAWSVGGPPYEQYF. The CDR3 DNA sequence: TGTGCCTGGAGTGTAGGGGGGCCCCCCTACGAGCAGTACTTC.

This clone appeared a few times. The chain recombines TRBV5-6 with TRBJ2-2; D might be TRBD1 (6 bases). CDR3 size: 13 residues. Germline V gene data show CDR1 as SGHDT and CDR2 as YYEEEE. Trimming left V 4 bases short and J 6 bases short, with 10 bases between. In DNA, the CDR3 is TGTGCCAGCAGCCAGGGGTGGCCCGGGGAGCTGTTTTTT. Translation gives CASSQGWPGELFF.

The chain recombines TRBV2 with TRBJ2-7; D is tentatively TRBD1 or TRBD2 (6 bases each). The germline V and J ends were trimmed by 8 bases and 3 bases, with 14 bases remaining between them. The CDR3 contains 13 residues. The germline V gene encodes CDR1 SNHLY and CDR2 FYNNEI. CDR3 in DNA: TGTGCCAGCCACAGGGAGGAGGGCTACGAGCAGTACTTC. Residues: CASHREEGYEQYF. The full variable domain, in which reference TRBV2 and TRBJ2-7 provide the parts outside the CDR3, is EPEVTQTPSHQVTQMGQEVILRCVPISNHLYFYWYRQILGQKVEFLVSFYNNEISEKSEIFDDQFSVERPDGSNFTLKIRSTKLEDSAMYFCASHREEGYEQYFGPGTRLTVT.

This sequence joins TRBV6-5 and TRBJ2-7, with D perhaps matching TRBD1 (7 bases). The V gene's germline CDR1 is MNHEY and CDR2 SVGAGI. This CDR3 contains 13 residues. The V end was cut by 9 bases, the J end by 2 bases, with 14 bases between. The CDR3 DNA is TGTGCCAGTGAAAGCAGGGGGGCCTACGAGCAGTACTTC. Translated, it gives CASESRGAYEQYF.

This rearrangement joins TRBV5-4 to TRBJ1-1; 11 bases are shared with TRBD1. CDR1 is SGHNT and CDR2 is YYREEE in the germline V gene (reference sequence). Germline trimming cut 4 bases from V and 5 bases from J; bases unmatched to any gene: 4. The CDR3 is 14 amino acids. The CDR3 bases are TGTGCCAGCAGCCCGGACAGGGGGCTGACTGAAGCTTTCTTT. Translated: CASSPDRGLTEAFF.

The chain links TRBV6-5 to TRBJ1-1, with 9 bases aligning to TRBD1. This CDR3 is built from 15 residues. Per the germline V gene, CDR1 is MNHEY and CDR2 is SVGAGI. Germline trimming cut 4 bases from V and 5 bases from J; bases unmatched to any gene: 8. The CDR3, as DNA: TGTGCCAGCAGTTCAATTCGACAGGGGGAAACTGAAGCTTTCTTT. The encoded protein is CASSSIRQGETEAFF.

The CDR3 bases are TGCGCCAGCAGCGATGGGACAGGGTGGTATACTGAAGCTTTCTTT. As protein: CASSDGTGWYTEAFF. This sequence joins TRBV5-1 and TRBJ1-1; 9 bases agree with TRBD1. Losses at the gene ends were 4 bases for V and 5 bases for J; bases not matched to a gene: 9. Germline lookup yields CDR1 SGHRS and CDR2 YFSETQ. The CDR3 has 15 residues.

The chain employs TRBV6-6 and TRBJ1-4, with no clear D. The V end lost 5 bases, the J end lost 3 bases, and 7 bases lay between the germline ends. The CDR3 covers 13 residues. Germline assignment: CDR1 MNHNY and CDR2 SVGAGI (reference sequence). The CDR3 DNA is TGTGCCAGCAGTCTTGGGCCTAATGAAAAACTGTTTTTT. Its translation: CASSLGPNEKLFF.

This clone was observed a few times. The V call is TRBV19, the J call TRBJ1-1; D unresolved. This CDR3 region has 11 residues. Germline lookup yields CDR1 LNHDA and CDR2 SQIVND (reference sequence). With 7 bases removed from V and 6 bases from J, the gap between germline ends came to 9 bases. The CDR3 DNA reads TGTGCCAGTACCCTGGGAGCTGAAGCTTTCTTT. Protein product: CASTLGAEAFF.

J is TRBJ1-3 and V is TRBV14; D ambiguous. Trimming took off 3 bases at V and 2 bases at J, with 11 bases between the two ends. The CDR3 has 15 residues. Per germline, CDR1 SGHDN and CDR2 FVKESK. The CDR3, as DNA: TGTGCCAGCAGCCAGGGGATCAAGGCTGGAAACACCATATATTTT. This codes for CASSQGIKAGNTIYF.

Only a few counts were recorded for this clone. V and J are TRBV7-2 and TRBJ1-5, with D unclear. Germline assignment: CDR1 SGHTA and CDR2 FQGNSA. This CDR3 comprises 18 residues. Trimming pared 2 bases from V and 5 bases from J, leaving 22 bases between. The chain's CDR3 is CASSLWRRGTPSDQPQHF. CDR3 nucleotides: TGTGCCAGCAGCTTATGGAGGCGGGGAACACCATCCGATCAGCCCCAGCATTTT.

The CDR3 bases are TGTGCCAGCAGTCGCGCTGGTAGTCAAGCTCGGTTCTTC. Its protein product is CASSRAGSQARFF. The V gene is TRBV6-6, the J gene TRBJ2-1; D uncertain. Germline-derived CDR1 and CDR2 are MNHNY and SVGAGI (reference sequence). This CDR3 spans 13 amino acids. V lost 5 bases to trimming and J lost 15 bases, with 20 bases between them.

This sequence joins TRBV5-1 and TRBJ1-5; D may be TRBD1 (6 bases). The CDR3 contains 16 residues. V dropped 4 bases and J dropped 0 bases, with 14 bases sitting between them. CDR1 SGHRS and CDR2 YFSETQ come from the germline V gene. CDR3 sequence reads: CASSEGTSTSNQPQHF. For the CDR3, the DNA is TGCGCCAGCAGCGAAGGGACATCAACTAGCAATCAGCCCCAGCATTTT.

V and J are TRBV5-1 and TRBJ2-7; 9 nucleotides align to TRBD1. Trimming took 5 bases from V and 4 from J; bases not matched to a gene: 4. CDR1 SGHRS and CDR2 YFSETQ come from the germline V gene. This CDR3 has 13 amino acids. The DNA for the CDR3 is TGCGCCAGCAGTGCCGGACAGGGGTACGAGCAGTACTTC. Protein: CASSAGQGYEQYF. The full variable domain, rest sourced from reference TRBV5-1 and TRBJ2-7, is KAGVTQTPRYLIKTRGQQVTLSCSPISGHRSVSWYQQTPGQGLQFLFEYFSETQRNKGNFPGRFSGRQFSNSRSEMNVSTLELGDSALYLCASSAGQGYEQYFGPGTRLTVT.

This clone came up once. The J gene is TRBJ2-7, the V gene TRBV19; D possibly corresponds to TRBD1 (6 bases). The CDR3 is 13 residues long. Germline values: CDR1 LNHDA, CDR2 SQIVND (reference sequence). Trimming took 3 bases from V and 4 from J, leaving 10 bases between them. In DNA, the CDR3 is TGTGCCAGTAGTATTACAGGGAAATACGAGCAGTACTTC. As protein: CASSITGKYEQYF.

In this sample, this clone is medium-sized. This rearrangement joins TRBV7-9 to TRBJ2-3; D gene unclear. CDR1 and CDR2 from the germline V gene are SEHNR and FQNEAQ (reference sequence). CDR3 length: 15 residues. V lost 0 bases, J lost 3 bases, and 10 bases lay in between. CDR3 bases: TGTGCCAGCAGCTTAGCGGTATTAGGAACAGATACGCAGTATTTT. The encoded protein is CASSLAVLGTDTQYF.

V and J are TRBV7-9 and TRBJ1-5, with a possible D match to TRBD1 (6 bases). The CDR3 is 14 amino acids. Germline loops: CDR1 SEHNR, CDR2 FQNEAQ (reference sequence). The ends were cut back, 7 bases at V and 3 bases at J, with 13 bases in the middle. This CDR3 is CASTVGGSNQPQHF. In nucleotides, the CDR3 is TGTGCCAGCACTGTAGGGGGGTCCAATCAGCCCCAGCATTTT.

The rearrangement links TRBV5-1 to TRBJ1-2; maybe TRBD1 (5 bases). This CDR3 contains 14 residues. Trimming left V 0 bases short and J 8 bases short, with 14 bases between. From germline, CDR1 is SGHRS and CDR2 YFSETQ. Here the CDR3 DNA reads TGCGCCAGCAGCTTGGTTAGGGGAAGGAGCGGCTACACCTTC. Protein sequence: CASSLVRGRSGYTF.